The 5 T cell receptor beta chains below all came from one sample that was sequenced in a study of cytomegalovirus exposure and HLA in healthy donors. The PCR had 60 Vbeta and 13 Jbeta primers. The assay was immunoSEQ multiplex PCR, and TCRdb's table has in-frame clones only and misses some. This sample's table has approximately 71,000 clones. The sequencing input was PBMCs. The origin of the receptors is a female donor in good health and CMV-seropositive.

The rearrangement joins TRBV7-2 to TRBJ2-7; tentatively, D is TRBD2 (6 bases). This CDR3 has 13 amino acids. V was shortened by 3 bases and J by 2 bases, with 8 bases between the two germline ends. Germline loops: CDR1 SGHTA, CDR2 FQGNSA. The CDR3 region has the DNA TGTGCCAGCAGCTTTGGAGGGACCTACGAGCAGTACTTC. It encodes CASSFGGTYEQYF.

Remarks on this clone: A read error may account for a junction end that differs from germline. The genes are TRBV4-1 and TRBJ1-6, with 10 bases that match TRBD1. This CDR3 is 18 amino acids long. CDR1 and CDR2 (germline): MGHRA, YSYEKL. The chain's CDR3 is CASSQDPAGTGVNSHLHF. CDR3 coding DNA: TGCGCCAGCAGCCAAGATCCCGCCGGGACAGGGGTTAATTCACACCTCCACTTT.

The rearrangement uses TRBV19 and TRBJ2-7; tentatively, D is TRBD2 (5 bases). Germline CDR1 reads LNHDA; CDR2 reads SQIVND (reference sequence). The CDR3 is 13 residues long. V lost 5 bases and J 4 bases, leaving 12 bases between the germline ends. This CDR3 is CASSLSRGYEQYF. The CDR3 coding sequence is TGTGCCAGTAGTCTCAGCCGGGGTTACGAGCAGTACTTC. The variable domain in full, with the rest retrieved from reference TRBV19 and TRBJ2-7, is DGGITQSPKYLFRKEGQNVTLSCEQNLNHDAMYWYRQDPGQGLRLIYYSQIVNDFQKGDIAEGYSVSREKKESFPLTVTSAQKNPTAFYLCASSLSRGYEQYFGPGTRLTVT.

J is TRBJ2-1 and V is TRBV29-1; D is unresolved. CDR1 and CDR2 from the germline V gene are SQVTM and ANQGSEA. Trimming removed 6 bases at V and 8 bases at J, with 8 bases between. This CDR3 has 10 residues. The CDR3 sequence: CSVVRDEQFF. CDR3 bases: TGCAGCGTCGTTCGGGATGAGCAGTTCTTC.

DNA for the CDR3: TGCGCCAGCAGCTTGGTCCCCCTCGACAGTTCTAACTATGGCTACACCTTC. Protein sequence: CASSLVPLDSSNYGYTF. The chain carries TRBV5-1 and TRBJ1-2; the D gene is possibly TRBD1 (5 bases). CDR1 is SGHRS and CDR2 is YFSETQ in the germline V gene. The CDR3 sequence is 17 residues long. Trimming removed 0 bases at V and 0 bases at J, with 15 bases between.